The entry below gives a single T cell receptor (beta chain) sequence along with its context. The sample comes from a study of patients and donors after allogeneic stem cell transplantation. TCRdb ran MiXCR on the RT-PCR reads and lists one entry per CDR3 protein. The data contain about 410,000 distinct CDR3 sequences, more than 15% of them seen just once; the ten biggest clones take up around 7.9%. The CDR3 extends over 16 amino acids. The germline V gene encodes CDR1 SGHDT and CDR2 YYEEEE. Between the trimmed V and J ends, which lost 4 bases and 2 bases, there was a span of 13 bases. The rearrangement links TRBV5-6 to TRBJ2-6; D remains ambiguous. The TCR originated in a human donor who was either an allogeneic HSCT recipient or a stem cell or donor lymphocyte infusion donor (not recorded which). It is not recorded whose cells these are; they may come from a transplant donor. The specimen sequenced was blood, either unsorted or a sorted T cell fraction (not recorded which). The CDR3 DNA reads TGTGCCAGCAGCCTCCTGGCGGACGCTGGGGCCAACGTCCTGACTTTC. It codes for CASSLLADAGANVLTF.